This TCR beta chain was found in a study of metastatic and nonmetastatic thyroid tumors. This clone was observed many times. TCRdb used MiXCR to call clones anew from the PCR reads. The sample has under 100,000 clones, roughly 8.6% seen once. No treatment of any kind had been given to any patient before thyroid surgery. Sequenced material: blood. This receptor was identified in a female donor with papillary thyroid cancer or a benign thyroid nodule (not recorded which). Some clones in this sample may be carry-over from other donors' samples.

CDR3 protein: CSAEGTGSSGANVLTF. Here the CDR3 DNA reads TGCAGTGCTGAGGGGACAGGAAGCTCTGGGGCCAACGTCCTGACTTTC. The chain joins TRBV20-1 to TRBJ2-6; 8 bases fit TRBD1. V shed 5 bases and J 0 bases; nucleotides not matched to a gene: 6. The CDR3 totals 16 residues. Per germline, CDR1 DFQATT and CDR2 SNEGSKA (reference sequence).